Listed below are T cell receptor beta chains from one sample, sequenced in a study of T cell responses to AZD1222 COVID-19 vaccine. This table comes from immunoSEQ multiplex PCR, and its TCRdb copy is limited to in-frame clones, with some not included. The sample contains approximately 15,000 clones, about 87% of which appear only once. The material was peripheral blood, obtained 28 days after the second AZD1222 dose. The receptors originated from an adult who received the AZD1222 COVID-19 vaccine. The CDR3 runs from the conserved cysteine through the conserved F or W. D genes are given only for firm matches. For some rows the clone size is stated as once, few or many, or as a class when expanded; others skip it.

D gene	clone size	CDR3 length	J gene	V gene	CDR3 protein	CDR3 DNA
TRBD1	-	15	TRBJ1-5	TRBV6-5	CASSSPGQAYQPQHF	TGTGCCAGCAGTTCCCCAGGACAGGCCTATCAGCCCCAGCATTTT
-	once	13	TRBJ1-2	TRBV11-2	CASAPQTNYGYTF	TGTGCCAGCGCTCCCCAGACTAACTATGGCTACACCTTC
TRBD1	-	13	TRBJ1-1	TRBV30	CAWRGQGYTEAFF	TGTGCCTGGCGGGGACAGGGGTACACTGAAGCTTTCTTT
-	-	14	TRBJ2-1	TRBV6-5	CASGRGGAYNEQFF	TGTGCCAGCGGAAGGGGGGGCGCTTACAATGAGCAGTTCTTC
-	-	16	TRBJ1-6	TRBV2	CASSVSGTIYNSPLHF	TGTGCCAGCAGTGTCTCAGGGACAATCTATAATTCACCCCTCCACTTT
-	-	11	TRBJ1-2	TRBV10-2	CASGGGNGYTF	TGCGCCAGCGGGGGTGGGAATGGCTACACCTTC
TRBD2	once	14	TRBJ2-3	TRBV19	CASSSSGGTDTQYF	TGTGCCAGTAGTTCGAGCGGGGGAACAGATACGCAGTATTTT
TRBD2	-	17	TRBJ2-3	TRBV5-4	CASSLDSSGRAGDTQYF	TGTGCCAGCAGCTTGGATTCTAGCGGGAGGGCCGGAGATACGCAGTATTTT
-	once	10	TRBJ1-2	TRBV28	CASSSNGYTF	TGTGCCAGCAGTTCAAATGGCTACACCTTC
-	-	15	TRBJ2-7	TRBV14	CASSQDPAGTYEQYF	TGTGCCAGCAGCCAAGACCCCGCAGGTACCTACGAGCAGTACTTC
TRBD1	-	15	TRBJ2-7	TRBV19	CASSTGGTGGNEQYF	TGTGCCAGTAGTACTGGAGGGACAGGGGGTAACGAGCAGTACTTC
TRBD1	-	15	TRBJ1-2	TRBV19	CASSGWTGRADGYTF	TGTGCCAGTAGTGGCTGGACAGGGCGTGCGGATGGCTACACCTTC
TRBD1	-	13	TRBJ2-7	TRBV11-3	CASSRGQEYEQYF	TGTGCCAGCAGCCGGGGACAGGAGTACGAGCAGTACTTC
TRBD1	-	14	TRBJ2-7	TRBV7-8	CASSLRTGADEQYF	TGTGCCAGCAGCCTCCGGACAGGGGCGGATGAGCAGTACTTC
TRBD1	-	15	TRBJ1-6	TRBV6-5	CASSYLDRGNSPLHF	TGTGCCAGCAGTTACTTGGACAGGGGGAATTCACCCCTCCACTTT
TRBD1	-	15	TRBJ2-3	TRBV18	CASSRTGGGTDTQYF	TGTGCCAGCTCACGGACAGGGGGCGGCACAGATACGCAGTATTTT
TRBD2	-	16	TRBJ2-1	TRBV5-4	CASSSGGAGVGNEQFF	TGTGCCAGCAGCTCCGGCGGCGCGGGAGTCGGCAATGAGCAGTTCTTC
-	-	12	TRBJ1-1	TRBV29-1	CSVEIDGGEAFF	TGCAGCGTTGAAATTGACGGGGGTGAAGCTTTCTTT
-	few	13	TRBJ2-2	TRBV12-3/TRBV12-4	CASSYSGPGELFF	TGTGCCAGCAGTTATTCAGGGCCCGGGGAGCTGTTTTTT
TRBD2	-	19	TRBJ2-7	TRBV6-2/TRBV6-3	CASSYSLGLARLSWEEQYF	TGTGCCAGCAGTTACTCGCTGGGACTAGCTAGACTCTCCTGGGAAGAGCAGTACTTC
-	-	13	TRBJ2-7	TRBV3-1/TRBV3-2	CASSTVGLGEQYF	TGTGCCAGCAGTACGGTTGGCCTCGGGGAGCAGTACTTC
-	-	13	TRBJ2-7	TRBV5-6	CASSFPGSYEQYF	TGTGCCAGCAGCTTCCCAGGAAGCTACGAGCAGTACTTC
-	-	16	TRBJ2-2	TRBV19	CASNGGAVANTGELFF	TGTGCCAGTAACGGGGGAGCGGTCGCGAACACCGGGGAGCTGTTTTTT
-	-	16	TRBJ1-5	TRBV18	CASSPNPPGSNQPQHF	TGTGCCAGCTCACCAAATCCACCCGGGAGCAATCAGCCCCAGCATTTT
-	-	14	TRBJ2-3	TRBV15	CATSRVGRTDTQYF	TGTGCCACCAGTCGGGTTGGGCGCACAGATACGCAGTATTTT
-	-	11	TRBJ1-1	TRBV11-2	CASSVNTEAFF	TGTGCCAGCAGCGTAAACACTGAAGCTTTCTTT
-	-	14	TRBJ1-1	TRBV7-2	CASSLAVANTEAFF	TGTGCCAGCAGCTTAGCGGTAGCGAACACTGAAGCTTTCTTT
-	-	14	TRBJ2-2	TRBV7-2	CASSGGRGLGELFF	TGTGCCAGCTCGGGGGGCAGGGGATTAGGGGAGCTGTTTTTT
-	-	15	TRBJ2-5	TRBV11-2	CASSSRVGGQETQYF	TGTGCCAGCAGCTCCCGGGTTGGGGGACAAGAGACCCAGTACTTC
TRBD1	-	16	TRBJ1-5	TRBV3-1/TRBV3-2	CASSRGQGDGNQPQHF	TGTGCCAGCAGCCGGGGACAGGGGGACGGCAATCAGCCCCAGCATTTT
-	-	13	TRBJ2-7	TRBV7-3	CASSSGQPYEQYF	TGTGCCAGCAGCTCAGGACAGCCCTACGAGCAGTACTTC
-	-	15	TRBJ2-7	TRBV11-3	CASSLDLDGCYEQYF	TGTGCCAGCAGCTTAGATCTGGACGGTTGCTACGAGCAGTACTTC
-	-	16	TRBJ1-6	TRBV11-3	CASSLIRSSYNSPLHF	TGTGCCAGCAGCTTAATCAGGAGCTCCTATAATTCACCCCTCCACTTT